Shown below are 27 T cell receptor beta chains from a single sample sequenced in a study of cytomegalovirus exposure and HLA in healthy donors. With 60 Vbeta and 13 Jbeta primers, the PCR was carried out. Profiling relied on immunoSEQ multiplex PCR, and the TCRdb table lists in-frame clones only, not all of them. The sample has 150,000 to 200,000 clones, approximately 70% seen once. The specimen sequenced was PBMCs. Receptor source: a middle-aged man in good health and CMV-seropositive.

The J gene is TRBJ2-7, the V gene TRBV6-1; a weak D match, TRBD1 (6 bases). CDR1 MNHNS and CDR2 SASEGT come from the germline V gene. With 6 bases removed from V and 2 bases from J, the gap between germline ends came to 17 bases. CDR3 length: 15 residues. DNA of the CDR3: TGTGCCAGCAGCAACCCAAACAGGGAAACCTACGAGCAGTACTTC. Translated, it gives CASSNPNRETYEQYF.

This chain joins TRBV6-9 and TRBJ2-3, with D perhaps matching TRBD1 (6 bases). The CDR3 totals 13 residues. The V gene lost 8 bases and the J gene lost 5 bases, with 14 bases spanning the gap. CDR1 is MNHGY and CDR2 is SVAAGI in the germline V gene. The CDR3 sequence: CASQGPSGDTQYF. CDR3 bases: TGTGCCAGCCAGGGGCCTAGTGGAGATACGCAGTATTTT.

The CDR3 DNA sequence: TGTGCTAGTGGTTTGACAGAAGCAGATACGCAGTATTTT. This gives the protein CASGLTEADTQYF. J is TRBJ2-3 and V is TRBV12-5; no definite D call. CDR1 LGHNT and CDR2 FRNRAP come from the germline V gene. V lost 2 bases and J lost 4, with 7 bases in between. This CDR3 has 13 amino acids.

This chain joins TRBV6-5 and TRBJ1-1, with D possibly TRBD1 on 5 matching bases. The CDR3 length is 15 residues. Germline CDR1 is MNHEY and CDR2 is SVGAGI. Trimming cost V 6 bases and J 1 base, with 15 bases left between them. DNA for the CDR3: TGTGCCAGCAGGCGGGACGGGGTTGGGAACACTGAAGCTTTCTTT. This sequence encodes CASRRDGVGNTEAFF.

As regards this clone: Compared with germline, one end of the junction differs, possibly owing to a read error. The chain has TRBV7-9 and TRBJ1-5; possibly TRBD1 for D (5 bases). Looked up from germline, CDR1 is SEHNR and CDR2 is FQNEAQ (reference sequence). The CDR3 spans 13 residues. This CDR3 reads CSSSLSGNQPQHF. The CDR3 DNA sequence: TGTTCCAGCAGCTTGTCAGGGAACCAGCCCCAGCATTTT. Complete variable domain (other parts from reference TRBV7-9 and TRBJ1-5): DTGVSQNPRHKITKRGQNVTFRCDPISEHNRLYWYRQTLGQGPEFLTYFQNEAQLEKSRLLSDRFSAERPKGSFSTLEIQRTEQGDSAMYLCSSSLSGNQPQHFGDGTRLSIL.

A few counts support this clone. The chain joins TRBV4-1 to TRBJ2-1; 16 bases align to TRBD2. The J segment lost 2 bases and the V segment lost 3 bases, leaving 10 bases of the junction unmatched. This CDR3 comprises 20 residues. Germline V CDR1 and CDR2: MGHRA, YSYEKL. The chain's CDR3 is CASSHTGTSGGANPYNEQFF. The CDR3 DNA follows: TGCGCCAGCAGCCATACCGGGACTAGCGGGGGGGCCAACCCCTACAATGAGCAGTTCTTC.

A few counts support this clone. CDR3 in amino acids: CASSPPGAGPDTQYF. In DNA form, the CDR3 reads TGTGCCAGCAGCCCCCCAGGGGCGGGTCCGGATACGCAGTATTTT. The genes are TRBV7-3 and TRBJ2-3, with D possibly matching TRBD1 (6 bases). Trimming took 5 bases from V and 6 from J, leaving 18 bases between them. Germline values: CDR1 SGHTA, CDR2 FQGTGA. The CDR3 length is 15 residues.

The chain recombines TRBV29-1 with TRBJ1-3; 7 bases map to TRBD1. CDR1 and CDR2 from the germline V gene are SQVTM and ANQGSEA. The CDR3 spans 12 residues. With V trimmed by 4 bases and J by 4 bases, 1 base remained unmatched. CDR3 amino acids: CSVGTGGNTIYF. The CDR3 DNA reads TGCAGCGTTGGGACAGGAGGAAACACCATATATTTT. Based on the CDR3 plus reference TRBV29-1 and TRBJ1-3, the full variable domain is SAVISQKPSRDICQRGTSLTIQCQVDSQVTMMFWYRQQPGQSLTLIATANQGSEATYESGFVIDKFPISRPNLTFSTLTVSNMSPEDSSIYLCSVGTGGNTIYFGEGSWLTVV.

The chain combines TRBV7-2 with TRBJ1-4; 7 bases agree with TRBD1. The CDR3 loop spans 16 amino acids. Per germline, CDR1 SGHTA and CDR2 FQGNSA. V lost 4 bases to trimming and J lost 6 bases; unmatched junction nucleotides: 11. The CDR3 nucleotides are TGTGCCAGCAGCTCAGCCCCGGGACAGATATATGAAAAACTGTTTTTT. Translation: CASSSAPGQIYEKLFF. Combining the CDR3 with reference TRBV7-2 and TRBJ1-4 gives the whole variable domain GAGVSQSPSNKVTEKGKDVELRCDPISGHTALYWYRQSLGQGLEFLIYFQGNSAPDKSGLPSDRFSAERTGGSVSTLTIQRTQQEDSAVYLCASSSAPGQIYEKLFFGSGTQLSVL.

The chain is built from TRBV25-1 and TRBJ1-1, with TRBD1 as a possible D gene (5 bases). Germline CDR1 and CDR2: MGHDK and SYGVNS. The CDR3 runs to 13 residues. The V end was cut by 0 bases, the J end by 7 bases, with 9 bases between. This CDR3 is CASSEYGRGEAFF. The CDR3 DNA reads TGTGCCAGCAGTGAATATGGGAGGGGTGAAGCTTTCTTT.

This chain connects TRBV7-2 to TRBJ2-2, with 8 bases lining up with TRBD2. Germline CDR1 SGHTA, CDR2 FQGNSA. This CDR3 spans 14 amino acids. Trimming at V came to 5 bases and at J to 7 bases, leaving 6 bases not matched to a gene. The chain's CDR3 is CASSLEAGVGELFF. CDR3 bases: TGTGCCAGCAGCCTAGAAGCGGGGGTCGGGGAGCTGTTTTTT.

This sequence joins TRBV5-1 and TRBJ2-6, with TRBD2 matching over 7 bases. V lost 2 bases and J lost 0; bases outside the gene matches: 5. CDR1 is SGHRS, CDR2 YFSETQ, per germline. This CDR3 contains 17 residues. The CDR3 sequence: CASSFWGGSSGANVLTF. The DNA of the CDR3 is TGCGCCAGCAGCTTCTGGGGGGGGAGCTCTGGGGCCAACGTCCTGACTTTC.

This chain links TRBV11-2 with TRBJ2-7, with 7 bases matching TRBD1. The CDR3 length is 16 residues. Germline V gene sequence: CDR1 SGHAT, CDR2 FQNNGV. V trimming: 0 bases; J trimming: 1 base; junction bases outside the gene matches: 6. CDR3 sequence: CASSLDGTVPSYEQYF. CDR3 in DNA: TGTGCCAGCAGCTTAGACGGGACAGTCCCTTCCTACGAGCAGTACTTC.

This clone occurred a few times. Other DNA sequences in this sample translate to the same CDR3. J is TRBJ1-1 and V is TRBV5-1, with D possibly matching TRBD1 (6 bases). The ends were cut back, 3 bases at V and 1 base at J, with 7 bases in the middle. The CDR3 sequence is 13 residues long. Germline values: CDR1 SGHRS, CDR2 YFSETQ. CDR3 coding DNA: TGCGCCAGCAGCTGGACAGCGAACACTGAAGCTTTCTTT. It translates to CASSWTANTEAFF.

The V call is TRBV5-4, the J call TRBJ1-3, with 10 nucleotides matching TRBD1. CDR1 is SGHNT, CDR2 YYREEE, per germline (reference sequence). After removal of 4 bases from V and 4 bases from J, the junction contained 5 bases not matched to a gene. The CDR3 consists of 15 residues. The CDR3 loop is CASSAGDRGGNTIYF. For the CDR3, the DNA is TGTGCCAGCAGCGCTGGGGACAGGGGAGGAAACACCATATATTTT.

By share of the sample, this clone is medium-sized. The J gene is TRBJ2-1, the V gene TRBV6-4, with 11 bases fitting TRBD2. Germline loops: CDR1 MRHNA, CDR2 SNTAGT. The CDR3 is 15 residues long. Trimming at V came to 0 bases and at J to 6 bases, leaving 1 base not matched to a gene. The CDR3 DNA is TGTGCCAGCAGTGACTCTAGCGGGGGGGCCAATGAGCAGTTCTTC. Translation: CASSDSSGGANEQFF.

CDR3: CASSQIHYEQYF. In DNA, the CDR3 is TGTGCCAGCAGCCAGATACACTACGAGCAGTACTTC. This sequence joins TRBV7-8 and TRBJ2-7; no clear D gene. This CDR3 is built from 12 residues. Germline loops: CDR1 SGHVS, CDR2 FQNEAQ. V was shortened by 5 bases and J by 3 bases, with 8 bases between the two germline ends.

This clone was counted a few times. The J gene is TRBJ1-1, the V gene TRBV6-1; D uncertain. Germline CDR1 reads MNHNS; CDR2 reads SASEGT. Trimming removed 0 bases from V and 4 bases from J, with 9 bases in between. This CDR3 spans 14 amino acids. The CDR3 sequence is CASSEAAGSTEAFF. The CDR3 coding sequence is TGTGCCAGCAGTGAAGCGGCGGGGAGCACTGAAGCTTTCTTT.

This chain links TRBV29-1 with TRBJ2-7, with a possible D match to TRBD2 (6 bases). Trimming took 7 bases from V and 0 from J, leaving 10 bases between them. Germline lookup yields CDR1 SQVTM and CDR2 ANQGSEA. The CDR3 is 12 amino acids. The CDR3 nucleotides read TGCAGCGCTAGGACTACCTCCTACGAGCAGTACTTC. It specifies CSARTTSYEQYF.

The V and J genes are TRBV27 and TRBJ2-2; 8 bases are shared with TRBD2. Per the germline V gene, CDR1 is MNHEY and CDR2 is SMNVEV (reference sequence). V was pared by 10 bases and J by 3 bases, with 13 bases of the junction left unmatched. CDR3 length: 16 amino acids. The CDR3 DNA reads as TGTGCCATTACCTCCCTTGCGGGGGGCCACACCGGGGAGCTGTTTTTT. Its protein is CAITSLAGGHTGELFF.

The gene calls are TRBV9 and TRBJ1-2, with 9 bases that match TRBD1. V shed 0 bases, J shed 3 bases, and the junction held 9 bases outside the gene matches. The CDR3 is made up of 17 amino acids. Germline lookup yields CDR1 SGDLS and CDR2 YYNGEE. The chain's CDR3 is CASSVAPGQGSDYGYTF. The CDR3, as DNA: TGTGCCAGCAGCGTAGCCCCCGGACAGGGGAGCGACTATGGCTACACCTTC. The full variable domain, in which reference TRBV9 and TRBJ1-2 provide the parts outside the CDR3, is DSGVTQTPKHLITATGQRVTLRCSPRSGDLSVYWYQQSLDQGLQFLIQYYNGEERAKGNILERFSAQQFPDLHSELNLSSLELGDSALYFCASSVAPGQGSDYGYTFGSGTRLTVV.

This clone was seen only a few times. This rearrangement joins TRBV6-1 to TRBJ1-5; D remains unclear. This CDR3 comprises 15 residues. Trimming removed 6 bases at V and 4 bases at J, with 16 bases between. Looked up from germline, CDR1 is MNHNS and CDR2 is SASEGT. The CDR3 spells CASRAARNQNQPQHF. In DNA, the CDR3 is TGTGCCAGCAGGGCCGCCCGTAACCAAAATCAGCCCCAGCATTTT.

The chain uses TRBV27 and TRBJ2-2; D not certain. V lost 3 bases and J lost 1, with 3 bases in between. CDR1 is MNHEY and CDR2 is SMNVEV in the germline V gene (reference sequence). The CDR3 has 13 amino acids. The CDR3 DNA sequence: TGTGCCAGCAGTTTCTTGAACACCGGGGAGCTGTTTTTT. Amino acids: CASSFLNTGELFF.

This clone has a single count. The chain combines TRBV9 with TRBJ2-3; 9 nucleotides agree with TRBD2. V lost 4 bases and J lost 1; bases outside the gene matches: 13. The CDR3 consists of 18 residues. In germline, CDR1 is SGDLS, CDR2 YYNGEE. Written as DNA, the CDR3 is TGTGCCAGCAGCCCCCTGGCGGGGGGGCTTTGGGGCACAGATACGCAGTATTTT. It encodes CASSPLAGGLWGTDTQYF. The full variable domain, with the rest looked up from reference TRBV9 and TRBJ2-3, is DSGVTQTPKHLITATGQRVTLRCSPRSGDLSVYWYQQSLDQGLQFLIQYYNGEERAKGNILERFSAQQFPDLHSELNLSSLELGDSALYFCASSPLAGGLWGTDTQYFGPGTRLTVL.

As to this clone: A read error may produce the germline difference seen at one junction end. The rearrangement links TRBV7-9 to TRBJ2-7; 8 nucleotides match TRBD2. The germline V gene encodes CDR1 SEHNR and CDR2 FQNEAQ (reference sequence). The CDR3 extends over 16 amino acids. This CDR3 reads CSSSPVRLAGKMEQYF. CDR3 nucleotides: TGTTCCAGCAGCCCCGTTAGGCTAGCGGGTAAGATGGAGCAGTACTTC.

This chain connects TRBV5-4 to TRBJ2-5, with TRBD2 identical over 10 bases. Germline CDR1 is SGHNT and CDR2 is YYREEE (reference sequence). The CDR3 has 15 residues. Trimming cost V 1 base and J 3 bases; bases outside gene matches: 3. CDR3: CASSLWSGGEETQYF. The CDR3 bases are TGTGCCAGCAGCTTGTGGAGCGGGGGGGAAGAGACCCAGTACTTC.

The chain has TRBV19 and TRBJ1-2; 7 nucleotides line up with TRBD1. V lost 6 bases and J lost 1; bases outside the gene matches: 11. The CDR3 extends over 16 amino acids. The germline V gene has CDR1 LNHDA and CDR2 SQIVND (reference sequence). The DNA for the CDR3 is TGTGCCAGTAGCCTGGGGGACAGAGCTTTTAACTATGGCTACACCTTC. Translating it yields CASSLGDRAFNYGYTF.